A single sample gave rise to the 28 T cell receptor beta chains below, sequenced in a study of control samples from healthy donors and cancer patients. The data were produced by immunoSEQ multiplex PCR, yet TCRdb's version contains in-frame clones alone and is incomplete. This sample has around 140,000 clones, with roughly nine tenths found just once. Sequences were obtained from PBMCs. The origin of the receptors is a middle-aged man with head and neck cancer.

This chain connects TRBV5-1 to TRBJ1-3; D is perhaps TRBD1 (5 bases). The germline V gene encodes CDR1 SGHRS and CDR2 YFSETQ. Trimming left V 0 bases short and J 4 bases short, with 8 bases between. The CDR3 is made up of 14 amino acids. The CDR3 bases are TGCGCCAGCAGCTTGGCGGGGGTCGGAAACACCATATATTTT. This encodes CASSLAGVGNTIYF.

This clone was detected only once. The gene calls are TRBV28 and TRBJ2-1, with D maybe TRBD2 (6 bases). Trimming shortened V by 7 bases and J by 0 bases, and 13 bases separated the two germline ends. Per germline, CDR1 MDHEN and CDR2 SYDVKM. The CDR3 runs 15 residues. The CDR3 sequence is CASIAGTGSYNEQFF. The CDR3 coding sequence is TGTGCCAGCATTGCCGGGACTGGCTCCTACAATGAGCAGTTCTTC. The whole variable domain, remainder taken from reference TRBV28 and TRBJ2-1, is DVKVTQSSRYLVKRTGEKVFLECVQDMDHENMFWYRQDPGLGLRLIYFSYDVKMKEKGDIPEGYSVSREKKERFSLILESASTNQTSMYLCASIAGTGSYNEQFFGPGTRLTVL.

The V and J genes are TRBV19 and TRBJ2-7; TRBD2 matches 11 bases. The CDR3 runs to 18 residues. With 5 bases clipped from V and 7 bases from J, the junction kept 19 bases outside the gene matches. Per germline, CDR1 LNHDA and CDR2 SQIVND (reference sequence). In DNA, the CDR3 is TGTGCCAGTAGTCCCCGGGGAATAGCGGGAGGGCTGACGGGAGAGCAGTACTTC. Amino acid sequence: CASSPRGIAGGLTGEQYF.

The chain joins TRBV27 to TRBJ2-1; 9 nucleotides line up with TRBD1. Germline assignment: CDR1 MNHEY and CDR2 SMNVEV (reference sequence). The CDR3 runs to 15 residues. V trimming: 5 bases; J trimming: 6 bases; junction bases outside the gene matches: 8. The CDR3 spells CASSIIQGASNEQFF. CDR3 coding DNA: TGTGCCAGCAGTATCATACAGGGGGCGAGCAATGAGCAGTTCTTC.

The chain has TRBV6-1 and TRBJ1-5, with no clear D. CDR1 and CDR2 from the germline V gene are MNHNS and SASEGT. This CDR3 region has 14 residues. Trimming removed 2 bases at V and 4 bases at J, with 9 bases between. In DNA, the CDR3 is TGTGCCAGCAGTGAATTACAGCCAAATCAGCCCCAGCATTTT. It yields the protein CASSELQPNQPQHF.

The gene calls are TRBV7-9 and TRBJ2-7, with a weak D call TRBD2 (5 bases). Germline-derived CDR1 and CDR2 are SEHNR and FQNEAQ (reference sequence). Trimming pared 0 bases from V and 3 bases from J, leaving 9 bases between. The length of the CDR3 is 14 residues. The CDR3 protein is CASSLAGALYEQYF. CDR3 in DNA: TGTGCCAGCAGCTTAGCGGGAGCTCTCTACGAGCAGTACTTC.

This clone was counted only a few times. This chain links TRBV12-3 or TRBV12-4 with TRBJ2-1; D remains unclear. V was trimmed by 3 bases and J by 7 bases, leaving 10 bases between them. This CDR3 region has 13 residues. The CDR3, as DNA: TGTGCCAGCAGTTTGAACCGGTGGAATGAGCAGTTCTTC. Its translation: CASSLNRWNEQFF.

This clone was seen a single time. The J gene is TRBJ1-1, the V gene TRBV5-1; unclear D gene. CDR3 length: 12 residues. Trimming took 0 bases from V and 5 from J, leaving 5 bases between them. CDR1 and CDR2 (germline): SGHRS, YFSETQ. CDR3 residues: CASSLESTEAFF. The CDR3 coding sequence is TGCGCCAGCAGCTTGGAGTCGACTGAAGCTTTCTTT.

CDR3 bases: TGCAGTGCTCAGAGGAATGAGCAGTTCTTC. It yields the protein CSAQRNEQFF. The rearrangement uses TRBV20-1 and TRBJ2-1; D call uncertain. V was trimmed by 5 bases and J by 7 bases, leaving 6 bases between them. The CDR3 totals 10 residues. The germline gives CDR1 DFQATT, CDR2 SNEGSKA (reference sequence).

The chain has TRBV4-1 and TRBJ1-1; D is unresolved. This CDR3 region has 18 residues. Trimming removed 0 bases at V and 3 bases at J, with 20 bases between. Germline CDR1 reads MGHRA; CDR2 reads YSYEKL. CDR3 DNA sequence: TGCGCCAGCAGCCAAGAAATGGATGGAAGTGGTAGAGACACTGAAGCTTTCTTT. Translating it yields CASSQEMDGSGRDTEAFF.

The CDR3 loop is CASSYMDRVGYEQYF. The DNA of the CDR3 is TGTGCCAGCAGCTACATGGACAGGGTTGGCTACGAGCAGTACTTC. J is TRBJ2-7 and V is TRBV5-4; 8 bases agree with TRBD1. V shed 3 bases, J shed 3 bases, and the junction held 8 bases outside the gene matches. Germline lookup yields CDR1 SGHNT and CDR2 YYREEE (reference sequence). The CDR3 has 15 amino acids.

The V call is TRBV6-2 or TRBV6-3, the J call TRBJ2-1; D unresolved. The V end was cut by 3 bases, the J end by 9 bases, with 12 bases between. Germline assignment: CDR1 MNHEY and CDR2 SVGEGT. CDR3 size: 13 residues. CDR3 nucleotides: TGTGCCAGCAGTTATGACTCCTGGGGTGAGCAGTTCTTC. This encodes CASSYDSWGEQFF.

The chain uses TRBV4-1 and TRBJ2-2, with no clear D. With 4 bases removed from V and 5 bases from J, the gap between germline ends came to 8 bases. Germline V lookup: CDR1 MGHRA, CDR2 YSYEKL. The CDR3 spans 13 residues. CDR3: CASSLAGTGELFF. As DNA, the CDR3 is TGCGCCAGCAGCCTTGCAGGTACCGGGGAGCTGTTTTTT.

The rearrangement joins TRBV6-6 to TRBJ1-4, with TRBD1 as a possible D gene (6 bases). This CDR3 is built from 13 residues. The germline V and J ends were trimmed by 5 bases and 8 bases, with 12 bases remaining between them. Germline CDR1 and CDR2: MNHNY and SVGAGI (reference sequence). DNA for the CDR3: TGTGCCAGCAGTCCCGTAAGGGGGGAAAAACTGTTTTTT. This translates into CASSPVRGEKLFF.

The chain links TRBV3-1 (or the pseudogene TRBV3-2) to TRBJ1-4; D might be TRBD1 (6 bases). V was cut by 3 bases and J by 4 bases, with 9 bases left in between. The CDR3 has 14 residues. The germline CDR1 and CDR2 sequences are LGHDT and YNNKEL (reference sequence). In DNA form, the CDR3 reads TGTGCCAGCAGCCAGAGGACAGATAATGAAAAACTGTTTTTT. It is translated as CASSQRTDNEKLFF.

CDR3 protein: CASSARPSGAFF. The DNA of the CDR3 is TGTGCCAGCAGCGCCCGACCCTCAGGGGCTTTCTTT. This rearrangement joins TRBV3-1 (or the pseudogene TRBV3-2) to TRBJ1-1; D may be TRBD1 (5 bases). The V end lost 5 bases, the J end lost 11 bases, and 15 bases lay between the germline ends. Germline CDR1 and CDR2: LGHDT and YNNKEL (reference sequence). The CDR3 sequence is 12 residues long.

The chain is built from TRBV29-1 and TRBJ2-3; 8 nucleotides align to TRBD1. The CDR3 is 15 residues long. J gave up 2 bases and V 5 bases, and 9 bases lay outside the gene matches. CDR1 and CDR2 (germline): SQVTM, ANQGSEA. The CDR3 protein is CSVHSQTGDTDTQYF. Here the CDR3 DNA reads TGCAGCGTTCACTCCCAGACAGGGGACACAGATACGCAGTATTTT.

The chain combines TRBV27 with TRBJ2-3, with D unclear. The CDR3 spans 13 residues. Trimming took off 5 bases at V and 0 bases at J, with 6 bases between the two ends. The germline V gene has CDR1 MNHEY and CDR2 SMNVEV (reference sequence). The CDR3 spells CASSDRSTDTQYF. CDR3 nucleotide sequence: TGTGCCAGCAGTGACCGGAGCACAGATACGCAGTATTTT.

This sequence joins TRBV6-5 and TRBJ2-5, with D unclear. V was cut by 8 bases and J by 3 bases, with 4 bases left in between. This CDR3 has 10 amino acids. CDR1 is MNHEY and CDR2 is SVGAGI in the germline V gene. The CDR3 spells CASGEETQYF. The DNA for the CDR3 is TGTGCCAGCGGGGAAGAGACCCAGTACTTC.

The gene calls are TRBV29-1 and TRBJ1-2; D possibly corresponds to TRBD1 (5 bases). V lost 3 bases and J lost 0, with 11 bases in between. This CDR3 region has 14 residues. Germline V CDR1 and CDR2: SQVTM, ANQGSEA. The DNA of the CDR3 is TGCAGCGTTGACTGGGGGAGCCCTAACTATGGCTACACCTTC. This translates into CSVDWGSPNYGYTF.

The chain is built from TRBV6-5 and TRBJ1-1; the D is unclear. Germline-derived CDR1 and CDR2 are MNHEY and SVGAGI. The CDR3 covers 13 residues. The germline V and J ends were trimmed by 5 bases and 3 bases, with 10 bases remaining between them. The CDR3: CASSRTEHTEAFF. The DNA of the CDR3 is TGTGCCAGCAGTCGAACAGAGCACACTGAAGCTTTCTTT.

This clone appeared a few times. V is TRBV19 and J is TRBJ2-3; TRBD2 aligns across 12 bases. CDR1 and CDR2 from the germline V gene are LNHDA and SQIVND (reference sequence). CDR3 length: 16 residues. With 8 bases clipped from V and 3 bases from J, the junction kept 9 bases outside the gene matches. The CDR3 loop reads CASPIPSGGGTDTQYF. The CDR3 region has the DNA TGTGCCAGTCCTATTCCTAGCGGGGGGGGTACAGATACGCAGTATTTT.

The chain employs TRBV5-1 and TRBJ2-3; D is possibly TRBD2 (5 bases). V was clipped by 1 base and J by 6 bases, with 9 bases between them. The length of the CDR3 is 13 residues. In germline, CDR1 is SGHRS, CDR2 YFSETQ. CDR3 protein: CASSLRGVDTQYF. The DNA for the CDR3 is TGCGCCAGCAGCTTGCGGGGAGTGGATACGCAGTATTTT.

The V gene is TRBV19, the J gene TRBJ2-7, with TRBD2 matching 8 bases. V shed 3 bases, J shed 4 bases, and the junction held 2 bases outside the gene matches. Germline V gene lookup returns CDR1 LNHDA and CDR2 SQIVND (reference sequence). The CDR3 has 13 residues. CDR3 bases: TGTGCCAGTAGTATGGCGGGGGGTTACGAGCAGTACTTC. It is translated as CASSMAGGYEQYF.

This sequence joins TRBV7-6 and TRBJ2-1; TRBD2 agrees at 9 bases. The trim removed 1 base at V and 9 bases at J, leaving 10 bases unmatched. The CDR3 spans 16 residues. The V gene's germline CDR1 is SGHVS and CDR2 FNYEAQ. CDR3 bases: TGTGCCAGCAGCTTAGAGGTTAGCGGGAGTAATGGTGAGCAGTTCTTC. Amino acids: CASSLEVSGSNGEQFF.

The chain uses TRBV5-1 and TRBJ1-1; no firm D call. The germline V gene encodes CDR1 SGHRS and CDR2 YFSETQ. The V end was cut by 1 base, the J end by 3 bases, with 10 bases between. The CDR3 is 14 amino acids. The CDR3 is CASSLRGMDTEAFF. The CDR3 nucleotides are TGCGCCAGCAGCTTGCGTGGCATGGACACTGAAGCTTTCTTT.

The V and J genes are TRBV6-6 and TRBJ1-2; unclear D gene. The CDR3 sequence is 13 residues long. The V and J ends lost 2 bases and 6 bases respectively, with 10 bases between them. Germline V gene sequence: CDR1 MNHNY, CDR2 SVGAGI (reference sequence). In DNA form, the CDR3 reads TGTGCCAGCAGTTACGGCCACTTAGATGGCTACACCTTC. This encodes CASSYGHLDGYTF.

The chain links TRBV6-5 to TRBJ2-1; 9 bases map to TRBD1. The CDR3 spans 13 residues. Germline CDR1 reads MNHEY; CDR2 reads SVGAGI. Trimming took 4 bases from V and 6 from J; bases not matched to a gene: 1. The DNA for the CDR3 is TGTGCCAGCAGTTGGACAGGGGTCAATGAGCAGTTCTTC. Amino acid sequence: CASSWTGVNEQFF.